This entry describes one T cell receptor (beta chain). This sample is drawn from a study of blood T cell repertoires in COVID-19. Study-level information: The analysed material was cDNA or gDNA that came from T cells, B-cell-depleted T cells, or PBMCs.

In the authors' methods: Amplified reference gene primers provided the basis for estimating nucleated cell counts. Assay: immunoSEQ multiplex PCR; the TCRdb copy retains only in-frame clones and omits some. The DNA was the basis for D and trimming; V, J and clone size are from that table. The sample lists around 120,000 clones, roughly nine tenths occurring once. V lost 2 bases and J 5 bases, leaving 15 bases between the germline ends. Germline loops: CDR1 SNHLY, CDR2 FYNNEI. CDR3 length equals 15 residues. V and J are TRBV2 and TRBJ1-1; tentatively, D is TRBD1 (5 bases). This sequence was found in a man aged 50 to 60 with active COVID-19. Sequenced input: peripheral blood. The DNA for the CDR3 is TGTGCCAGCAGTGAAAGGGGCCAAAGGAATACTGAAGCTTTCTTT. Translated: CASSERGQRNTEAFF.